The 7 T cell receptor beta chains below were found in one sample sequenced in a study of blood T cell repertoires in COVID-19. Clones were read by immunoSEQ multiplex PCR, and TCRdb kept only the in-frame ones, dropping some. This table has some 100,000 clones, almost 90% appearing once. Source material: peripheral blood. Every receptor here comes from a human donor with active COVID-19. The donor label of this sample is uncertain.

The chain is built from TRBV15 and TRBJ2-3, with 8 bases aligning to TRBD1. With V trimmed by 4 bases and J by 2 bases, 14 bases remained unmatched. CDR1 and CDR2 (germline): LNHNV, YYDKDF (reference sequence). The CDR3 totals 18 residues. Here the CDR3 DNA reads TGTGCCACCAGCACTCGGACAGGGTTCCTGGTCTCCACAGATACGCAGTATTTT. Translating it yields CATSTRTGFLVSTDTQYF. The full variable domain, in which reference TRBV15 and TRBJ2-3 provide the parts outside the CDR3, is DAMVIQNPRYQVTQFGKPVTLSCSQTLNHNVMYWYQQKSSQAPKLLFHYYDKDFNNEADTPDNFQSRRPNTSFCFLDIRSPGLGDTAMYLCATSTRTGFLVSTDTQYFGPGTRLTVL.

The chain joins TRBV3-1 (or the pseudogene TRBV3-2) to TRBJ2-3, with TRBD2 matching 8 bases. The CDR3 extends over 19 amino acids. V lost 5 bases and J lost 0; bases outside the gene matches: 16. Germline CDR1 is LGHDT and CDR2 is YNNKEL (reference sequence). CDR3 region: CASSFLTPGRASSTDTQYF. The CDR3 nucleotides are TGTGCCAGCAGCTTCTTAACGCCCGGGAGGGCCTCTAGCACAGATACGCAGTATTTT.

The chain uses TRBV3-1 (or the pseudogene TRBV3-2) and TRBJ2-1; 7 nucleotides match TRBD2. The CDR3 contains 16 residues. The germline gives CDR1 LGHDT, CDR2 YNNKEL (reference sequence). V trimming: 5 bases; J trimming: 4 bases; junction bases outside the gene matches: 11. The CDR3 reads CASSSYGPGGYNEQFF. The CDR3 DNA is TGTGCCAGCAGCTCCTACGGACCGGGGGGTTACAATGAGCAGTTCTTC.

The genes are TRBV29-1 and TRBJ1-2; 7 nucleotides agree with TRBD1. With V trimmed by 4 bases and J by 0 bases, 2 bases remained unmatched. The CDR3 contains 13 residues. In germline, CDR1 is SQVTM, CDR2 ANQGSEA. Here the CDR3 reads CSVGQGSNYGYTF. For the CDR3, the DNA is TGCAGCGTTGGACAGGGTTCTAACTATGGCTACACCTTC.

The J gene is TRBJ2-7, the V gene TRBV3-1 (or the pseudogene TRBV3-2); 7 positions agree with TRBD1. Germline CDR1 LGHDT, CDR2 YNNKEL (reference sequence). The CDR3 spans 15 residues. Losses at the gene ends were 0 bases for V and 7 bases for J; bases not matched to a gene: 9. CDR3 in amino acids: CASSQEWTGLGEQYF. The CDR3 nucleotides are TGTGCCAGCAGCCAAGAGTGGACAGGTCTAGGTGAGCAGTACTTC.

This CDR3 reads CASSQFGLAGNEQFF. The CDR3 DNA reads TGCGCCAGCAGCCAATTTGGACTAGCGGGCAATGAGCAGTTCTTC. J is TRBJ2-1 and V is TRBV4-1; 11 positions agree with TRBD2. The CDR3 has 15 amino acids. Germline CDR1 MGHRA, CDR2 YSYEKL. Unmatched junction bases numbered 3, after V lost 2 bases and J lost 6 bases.

The CDR3 coding sequence is TGCGCCAGCAGCCACCAAAGGGGACAGAACACTGAAGCTTTCTTT. Protein product: CASSHQRGQNTEAFF. V gene TRBV5-1 combines with J gene TRBJ1-1; weak D call: TRBD1 (6 bases). The V end was cut by 4 bases, the J end by 1 base, with 14 bases between. The CDR3 sequence is 15 residues long. The germline V gene has CDR1 SGHRS and CDR2 YFSETQ.